A few counts support the clone carrying this T cell receptor beta chain. The V gene end was trimmed by 7 bases and the J gene end by 1 base; junction bases not matched to a gene: 10. This CDR3 has 15 residues. Germline V gene sequence: CDR1 MNHNS, CDR2 SASEGT. Noted time point: after dendritic cell vaccination, including at tumor progression/relapse. Only in-frame clones appear in the TCRdb table, and some are missing; sequencing was by immunoSEQ multiplex PCR. Of tens of thousands of clones in the sample, 87% were seen once. This specimen belongs to a study of glioma-infiltrating T cells after dendritic cell vaccination. Study at large: Dendritic cell vaccination trial patients had either newly diagnosed or recurrent glioblastoma.

The chain joins TRBV6-1 to TRBJ2-7, with 7 bases matching TRBD1. The receptor comes from a human donor with glioblastoma. Sample: blood, taken after dendritic cell vaccination. This CDR3 reads CASTRPPTGSYEQYF. As DNA, the CDR3 is TGTGCCAGCACACGACCCCCGACAGGGTCCTACGAGCAGTACTTC.